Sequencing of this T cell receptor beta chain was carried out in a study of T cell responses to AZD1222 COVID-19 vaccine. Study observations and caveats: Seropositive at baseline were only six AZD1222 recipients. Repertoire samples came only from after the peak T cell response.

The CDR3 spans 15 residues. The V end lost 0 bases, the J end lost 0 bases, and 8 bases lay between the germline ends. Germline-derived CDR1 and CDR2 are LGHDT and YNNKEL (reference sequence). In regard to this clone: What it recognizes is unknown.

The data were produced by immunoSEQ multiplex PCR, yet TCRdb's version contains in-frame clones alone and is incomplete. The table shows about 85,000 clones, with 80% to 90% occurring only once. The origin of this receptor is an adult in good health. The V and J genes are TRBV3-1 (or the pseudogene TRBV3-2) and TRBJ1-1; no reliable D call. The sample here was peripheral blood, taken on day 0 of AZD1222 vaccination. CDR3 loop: CASSQESRVNTEAFF. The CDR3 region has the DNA TGTGCCAGCAGCCAAGAATCGCGTGTGAACACTGAAGCTTTCTTT.